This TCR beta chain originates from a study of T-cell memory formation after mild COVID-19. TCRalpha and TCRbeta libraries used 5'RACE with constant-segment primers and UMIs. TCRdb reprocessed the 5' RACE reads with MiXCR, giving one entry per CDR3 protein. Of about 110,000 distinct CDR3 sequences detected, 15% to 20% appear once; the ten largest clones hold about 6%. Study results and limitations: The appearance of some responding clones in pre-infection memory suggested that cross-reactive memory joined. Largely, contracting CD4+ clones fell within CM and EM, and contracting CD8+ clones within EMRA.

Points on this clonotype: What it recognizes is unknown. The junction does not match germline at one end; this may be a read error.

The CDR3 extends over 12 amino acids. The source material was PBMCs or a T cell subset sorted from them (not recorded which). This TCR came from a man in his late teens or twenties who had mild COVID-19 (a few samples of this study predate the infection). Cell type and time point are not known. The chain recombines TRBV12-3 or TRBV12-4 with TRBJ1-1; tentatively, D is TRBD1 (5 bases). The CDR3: CASSLASTGGNF. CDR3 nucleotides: TGTGCCAGCAGTTTAGCGAGTACGGGGGGAAACTTT.